This T cell receptor beta chain was captured in a study of blood T cell repertoires in COVID-19. Across the whole study: Nucleic acid was either cDNA or gDNA, and it came from T cells, B-cell-depleted T cells, or PBMCs.

V was shortened by 0 bases and J by 4 bases, with 10 bases between the two germline ends. Germline V CDR1 and CDR2: SGDLS, YYNGEE. This CDR3 is built from 14 residues. Authors' methods: Estimated nucleated cell counts came from reference gene primer amplification. The repertoire was sequenced with immunoSEQ multiplex PCR; TCRdb's copy has only in-frame clones and lacks some. That table supplies the V and J calls and clone size; D and trimming were determined from the DNA. The data contain almost 95,000 clones, 80% to 85% of them singletons. V and J are TRBV9 and TRBJ1-1, with D possibly TRBD1 on 5 matching bases. The specimen was peripheral blood. This TCR came from a man in his 60s with acute or convalescent COVID-19. The CDR3 DNA reads as TGTGCCAGCAGCGTAGGGACATCTCCCACTGAAGCTTTCTTT. Residues: CASSVGTSPTEAFF.